This TCR beta chain was captured in a study of spatial heterogeneity in lung cancer. About the research overall: In the raw reads, each unique TCR and UMI combination was present more than ten times on average.

This clonotype ranks as medium-sized (0.01 to 0.1%). Its antigen remains unknown. Study-wide points: For expanded intratumoral alpha and beta TCRs, counts tracked tumor mutation counts.

MiXCR, applied by TCRdb to the 5' RACE reads, yields one record per CDR3 protein. The sample contains several thousand distinct CDR3 sequences, under 1.5% of which appear only once. The V end was cut by 3 bases, the J end by 2 bases, with 11 bases between. The CDR3 is 13 residues long. CDR1 and CDR2 (germline): DFQATT, SNEGSKA (reference sequence). Time point here: sample taken at primary tumor resection. The specimen comprised lung tumor tissue, sampled at surgery. The genes are TRBV20-1 and TRBJ2-7; TRBD1 is a possible D gene (5 bases). The clonotype originates from a male donor with early-stage non-small cell lung cancer. CDR3 in amino acids: CSAREGHPYEQYF. The CDR3 region has the DNA TGCAGTGCTAGGGAAGGACATCCCTACGAGCAGTACTTC.